This record concerns one TCR beta chain sequence. This CDR3 has 14 amino acids. The germline CDR1 and CDR2 sequences are SGHAT and FQNNGV. This record comes from a study of T cells expressing NK-cell markers. After re-calling the 5' RACE reads, TCRdb lists one entry per CDR3 protein, DNA absent. The sample includes about 260,000 distinct CDR3 sequences. This TCR derives from a woman between 18 and 70 years old in good health. Material for sequencing was blood T cells: a sorted CD56 or NKG2C T cell subset, CD4+ or CD8+ T cells, or bulk PBMC T cells (not recorded which). The chain joins TRBV11-2 to TRBJ1-1. This CDR3 is CASSFDGGGTEAFF.